This T cell receptor beta chain derives from a study of T cells after yellow fever vaccination. Whole-study context: Preparation used SMART-Seq v4 Ultra Low Input for the low-cell-number fractions.

As for this clonotype: The target antigen is unknown.

CDR3 length: 18 amino acids. V lost 1 base and J lost 5, with 23 bases in between. The V gene's germline CDR1 is SGHDN and CDR2 FVKESK. General observations from the study: Most primary-vaccination clones reappeared after the booster (approximately 95% CD4, approximately 88% CD8). From the bulk population, abundant clonotypes could contaminate and appear within FACS-sorted repertoires.

Template switching with 5'RACE generated the TCR cDNA and added a universal primer site and UMIs. TCRdb reanalysed the 5' RACE reads using MiXCR and keeps one entry per CDR3 protein. The sample lists hundreds of thousands of distinct CDR3 sequences, 18% occurring once. The chain employs TRBV14 and TRBJ2-5, with D possibly TRBD1 on 6 matching bases. The origin of this receptor is a man aged 18-30 years who received the YFV17D yellow fever vaccine. Sequencing used PBMCs, obtained before the yellow fever booster vaccination. As DNA, the CDR3 is TGTGCCAGCAGCCAAGTGGTCGGAACAGGGCCACGTTCGGAGACCCAGTACTTC. Encoded protein: CASSQVVGTGPRSETQYF.